Below, 17 T cell receptor beta chains from the same sample are listed, as sequenced in a study of cytomegalovirus exposure and HLA in healthy donors. TCRdb keeps only in-frame clones here, not all; method: immunoSEQ multiplex PCR. The repertoire holds some 120,000 clones, with roughly 90% as singletons. The sample was PBMCs. All receptors derive from a woman between 18 and 29 years old in good health and CMV-seronegative.

This clone was counted once. V and J are TRBV6-1 and TRBJ1-4, with 8 bases fitting TRBD1. The germline V gene has CDR1 MNHNS and CDR2 SASEGT. The CDR3 covers 13 residues. Trimming cost V 5 bases and J 6 bases; bases outside gene matches: 2. The CDR3 region has the DNA TGTGCCAGCAGTCGACAGGGGCATGAAAAACTGTTTTTT. Residues: CASSRQGHEKLFF.

The chain recombines TRBV9 with TRBJ2-2, with 13 bases aligning to TRBD2. Germline CDR1 and CDR2: SGDLS and YYNGEE. Trimming at V came to 3 bases and at J to 4 bases, leaving 6 bases not matched to a gene. The CDR3 loop spans 17 amino acids. The CDR3: CASSEGTSGVGTGELFF. CDR3 sequence (DNA): TGTGCCAGCAGCGAAGGGACTAGCGGGGTCGGCACCGGGGAGCTGTTTTTT.

The chain joins TRBV7-2 to TRBJ2-1, with 9 bases lining up with TRBD1. CDR1 and CDR2 from the germline V gene are SGHTA and FQGNSA. CDR3 length equals 17 residues. V dropped 5 bases and J dropped 0; count of bases not matched to a gene: 8. CDR3: CASSPQTGGGSYNEQFF. The CDR3, as DNA: TGTGCCAGCAGCCCCCAGACAGGGGGGGGCTCCTACAATGAGCAGTTCTTC.

The table lists this clone with a few counts. The V and J genes are TRBV7-2 and TRBJ2-2; TRBD2 matches 11 bases. Losses at the gene ends were 5 bases for V and 6 bases for J; bases not matched to a gene: 2. CDR1 is SGHTA, CDR2 FQGNSA, per germline. This CDR3 contains 14 residues. CDR3 sequence: CASSPGLAAGELFF. In DNA form, the CDR3 reads TGTGCCAGCAGCCCGGGACTAGCGGCCGGGGAGCTGTTTTTT.

This chain joins TRBV30 and TRBJ1-5; 7 bases agree with TRBD1. Germline trimming cut 0 bases from V and 0 bases from J; bases unmatched to any gene: 8. CDR1 is GTSNPN, CDR2 SVGIG, per germline (reference sequence). The CDR3 sequence is 17 residues long. CDR3 coding DNA: TGTGCCTGGAGTGTACGGACAGGCCTGAATAGCAATCAGCCCCAGCATTTT. Translation gives CAWSVRTGLNSNQPQHF. Full variable domain (missing parts from reference TRBV30 and TRBJ1-5): SQTIHQWPATLVQPVGSPLSLECTVEGTSNPNLYWYRQAAGRGLQLLFYSVGIGQISSEVPQNLSASRPQDRQFILSSKKLLLSDSGFYLCAWSVRTGLNSNQPQHFGDGTRLSIL.

The CDR3 spells CSGTHRDGNGYTF. The DNA for the CDR3 is TGCAGCGGGACTCACAGGGACGGAAATGGCTACACCTTC. V is TRBV29-1 and J is TRBJ1-2, with D perhaps TRBD1 (6 bases). The CDR3 length is 13 residues. In germline, CDR1 is SQVTM, CDR2 ANQGSEA. V gave up 7 bases and J gave up 6 bases, with 18 bases separating them.

The V gene is TRBV5-1, the J gene TRBJ1-2, with 10 bases that match TRBD1. V lost 9 bases to trimming and J lost 8 bases; unmatched junction nucleotides: 13. Germline CDR1 SGHRS, CDR2 YFSETQ. This CDR3 has 14 amino acids. The CDR3 sequence is CATTEPGQGLGYTF. The CDR3 DNA follows: TGCGCCACAACCGAACCGGGACAGGGGTTAGGCTACACCTTC.

V is TRBV4-3 and J is TRBJ2-1; 9 nucleotides align to TRBD1. Germline values: CDR1 LGHNA, CDR2 YSLEER. This CDR3 has 17 residues. With 0 bases clipped from V and 6 bases from J, the junction kept 9 bases outside the gene matches. CDR3 sequence: CASSQETRTGGINEQFF. The CDR3 coding sequence is TGCGCCAGCAGCCAAGAAACCAGAACAGGGGGCATCAATGAGCAGTTCTTC.

V and J are TRBV28 and TRBJ2-5; 10 bases agree with TRBD2. V shed 8 bases and J 2 bases; nucleotides not matched to a gene: 5. In germline, CDR1 is MDHEN, CDR2 SYDVKM. The CDR3 runs to 14 residues. The CDR3 bases are TGTGCCAGCCGACTAGCGGGTAAACAAGAGACCCAGTACTTC. This sequence encodes CASRLAGKQETQYF. Full variable domain (remainder filled in from reference TRBV28 and TRBJ2-5): DVKVTQSSRYLVKRTGEKVFLECVQDMDHENMFWYRQDPGLGLRLIYFSYDVKMKEKGDIPEGYSVSREKKERFSLILESASTNQTSMYLCASRLAGKQETQYFGPGTRLLVL.

The rearrangement joins TRBV18 to TRBJ2-7; a weak D match, TRBD2 (5 bases). The CDR3 sequence is 13 residues long. V lost 2 bases and J lost 7, with 12 bases in between. Per the germline V gene, CDR1 is KGHSH and CDR2 is LQKENI. The CDR3: CASSPVGVGEQYF. The DNA for the CDR3 is TGTGCCAGCTCACCAGTCGGGGTAGGAGAGCAGTACTTC.

This clone was found once. The chain carries TRBV28 and TRBJ1-2, with 9 bases identical to TRBD1. This CDR3 comprises 17 residues. J was trimmed by 0 bases and V by 3 bases; bases with no gene match: 8. Germline loops: CDR1 MDHEN, CDR2 SYDVKM. The CDR3 sequence: CASSFAGTGYSNYGYTF. CDR3 nucleotide sequence: TGTGCCAGCAGTTTTGCCGGGACAGGGTATTCTAACTATGGCTACACCTTC.

The chain combines TRBV6-4 with TRBJ2-7, with 10 bases fitting TRBD2. Germline V CDR1 and CDR2: MRHNA, SNTAGT. The CDR3 spans 13 residues. With 2 bases clipped from V and 12 bases from J, the junction kept 7 bases outside the gene matches. The CDR3 reads CASSDGAGGPRYF. DNA for the CDR3: TGTGCCAGCAGTGACGGAGCGGGAGGGCCTCGGTACTTC.

This clone was picked up one time. The sample contains more than one DNA sequence encoding this CDR3. The chain couples TRBV18 to TRBJ1-2; TRBD1 matches at 7 bases. V lost 3 bases to trimming and J lost 3 bases; unmatched junction nucleotides: 1. CDR1 is KGHSH, CDR2 LQKENI, per germline. The CDR3 spans 13 residues. CDR3 nucleotides: TGTGCCAGCTCACCCGACAGGGACTATGGCTACACCTTC. This codes for CASSPDRDYGYTF.

The chain is built from TRBV11-2 and TRBJ2-3; 9 bases align to TRBD2. Germline CDR1 SGHAT, CDR2 FQNNGV. V dropped 1 base and J dropped 1; count of bases not matched to a gene: 9. The CDR3 is 18 residues long. In nucleotides, the CDR3 is TGTGCCAGCAGCTTAGGACTAGCGGTCGACCGCCGCACAGATACGCAGTATTTT. This gives the protein CASSLGLAVDRRTDTQYF.

This clone appeared once. The V gene is TRBV7-8, the J gene TRBJ1-4; TRBD1 matches at 10 bases. This CDR3 has 19 residues. Germline V gives CDR1 SGHVS, CDR2 FQNEAQ. After removal of 2 bases from V and 0 bases from J, the junction contained 9 bases not matched to a gene. CDR3 DNA sequence: TGTGCCAGCAGCTTACGCCGCGGGACAGGGGACTCAACTAATGAAAAACTGTTTTTT. This encodes CASSLRRGTGDSTNEKLFF.

This rearrangement joins TRBV6-5 to TRBJ1-1; 8 nucleotides agree with TRBD1. Per the germline V gene, CDR1 is MNHEY and CDR2 is SVGAGI. V gave up 3 bases and J gave up 5 bases; unmatched junction bases: 8. The CDR3 sequence is 15 residues long. CDR3 region: CASSYSLQGDTEAFF. CDR3 DNA sequence: TGTGCCAGCAGTTATTCCTTACAGGGGGATACTGAAGCTTTCTTT.

The chain joins TRBV5-4 to TRBJ2-3, with a possible D match to TRBD2 (6 bases). CDR1 is SGHNT and CDR2 is YYREEE in the germline V gene (reference sequence). V was trimmed by 3 bases and J by 2 bases, leaving 16 bases between them. The CDR3 extends over 16 amino acids. In nucleotides, the CDR3 is TGTGCCAGCAGCTCCCCGGTTAGCGGATTCACAGATACGCAGTATTTT. Translated, it gives CASSSPVSGFTDTQYF.